These 29 T cell receptor beta chains were all obtained from the same sample, sequenced in a study of blood T cell repertoires in COVID-19. TCRdb's table, derived via immunoSEQ multiplex PCR, lists solely in-frame clones and lacks some. The sample shows about 88,000 clones, approximately 90% of them seen only once. The sequencing input was peripheral blood. All receptors come from a human donor with active COVID-19. The donor label of this sample is uncertain.

This clone came up once. V usage is TRBV28 and J usage is TRBJ2-6, with TRBD1 as a possible D gene (5 bases). The CDR3 is 16 residues long. Germline V gives CDR1 MDHEN, CDR2 SYDVKM. V shed 5 bases and J shed 2 bases, with 13 bases lying between them. The CDR3 DNA reads as TGTGCCAGCAGTCCCCACCTGGGGCCTGGGGCCAACGTCCTGACTTTC. Translation gives CASSPHLGPGANVLTF.

J is TRBJ2-2 and V is TRBV6-4; 8 bases agree with TRBD1. After removal of 0 bases from V and 7 bases from J, the junction contained 4 bases not matched to a gene. Germline CDR1 is MRHNA and CDR2 is SNTAGT. The CDR3 length is 15 residues. CDR3 bases: TGTGCCAGCAGTGACTCTTCAGGGGGCCACGGGGAGCTGTTTTTT. As protein: CASSDSSGGHGELFF.

The chain combines TRBV9 with TRBJ1-3; 7 bases are a match to TRBD1. V dropped 3 bases and J dropped 0; count of bases not matched to a gene: 6. Germline values: CDR1 SGDLS, CDR2 YYNGEE. The CDR3 length is 16 residues. The CDR3 sequence: CASSASGGFSGNTIYF. The CDR3, as DNA: TGTGCCAGCAGCGCTTCAGGGGGTTTCTCTGGAAACACCATATATTTT. Using reference TRBV9 and TRBJ1-3 for the parts outside the CDR3, the full variable domain is DSGVTQTPKHLITATGQRVTLRCSPRSGDLSVYWYQQSLDQGLQFLIQYYNGEERAKGNILERFSAQQFPDLHSELNLSSLELGDSALYFCASSASGGFSGNTIYFGEGSWLTVV.

The chain recombines TRBV21-1 with TRBJ2-5; the tabulated D call, TRBD2, remains unverified against the DNA. TRBV21-1 is a documented pseudogene. The CDR3 is 16 residues long. CDR3 bases: TGTGCCAGCAGCGTTATAGCGGGGGCAGGATCGAAGACCCAGTACTTC. Encoded protein: CASSVIAGAGSKTQYF.

The CDR3 spells CASTQGGAGAGTQYF. As DNA, the CDR3 is TGTGCCAGCACCCAAGGAGGAGCGGGGGCGGGGACCCAGTACTTC. The chain employs TRBV6-5 and TRBJ2-5; 8 bases map to TRBD2. J gave up 7 bases and V 7 bases, and 14 bases lay outside the gene matches. Germline lookup yields CDR1 MNHEY and CDR2 SVGAGI. The CDR3 loop spans 15 amino acids.

The gene calls are TRBV2 and TRBJ2-5; D might be TRBD1 (6 bases). This CDR3 region has 12 residues. Trimming removed 10 bases from V and 9 bases from J, with 18 bases in between. CDR1 and CDR2 (germline): SNHLY, FYNNEI. The CDR3 DNA follows: TGTGCCACCTCGAGGGACATACGGGCCCAGTACTTC. This sequence encodes CATSRDIRAQYF.

The CDR3 DNA reads TGTGCCAGCAGTTATGGCGGGCCTAGCTCCTACAATGAGCAGTTCTTC. It translates to CASSYGGPSSYNEQFF. The gene calls are TRBV6-5 and TRBJ2-1; D perhaps matches TRBD2 (5 bases). The V gene's germline CDR1 is MNHEY and CDR2 SVGAGI. V was trimmed by 3 bases and J by 0 bases, leaving 12 bases between them. The CDR3 length is 16 residues.

The rearrangement links TRBV13 to TRBJ2-5, with 8 bases aligning to TRBD2. CDR1 is PRHDT and CDR2 is FYEKMQ in the germline V gene (reference sequence). The CDR3 has 16 residues. V lost 5 bases to trimming and J lost 1 base; unmatched junction nucleotides: 9. CDR3 residues: CASSRGLEEFQETQYF. Written as DNA, the CDR3 is TGTGCCAGCAGCAGGGGACTAGAGGAATTCCAAGAGACCCAGTACTTC.

This chain joins TRBV11-1 and TRBJ1-1, with 8 bases that match TRBD1. This CDR3 spans 15 amino acids. V lost 5 bases to trimming and J lost 5 bases; unmatched junction nucleotides: 10. Germline V gene lookup returns CDR1 SGHAT and CDR2 FQDESV (reference sequence). The CDR3: CASSPPRTGQTEAFF. In DNA form, the CDR3 reads TGTGCCAGCAGCCCCCCCCGGACAGGGCAGACTGAAGCTTTCTTT.

The CDR3 region has the DNA TGTGCCAGCAGTTTCCAGACAGGGGTTACCGGGGAGCTGTTTTTT. This codes for CASSFQTGVTGELFF. The chain links TRBV6-1 to TRBJ2-2; 8 bases agree with TRBD1. Germline loops: CDR1 MNHNS, CDR2 SASEGT. V lost 5 bases, J lost 5 bases, and 7 bases stayed unmatched. This CDR3 has 15 amino acids.

The gene calls are TRBV9 and TRBJ2-3; TRBD1 is a possible D gene (6 bases). Trimming shortened V by 0 bases and J by 1 base, and 12 bases separated the two germline ends. The germline gives CDR1 SGDLS, CDR2 YYNGEE. The CDR3 consists of 16 residues. The CDR3 loop reads CASSVGTVEGTDTQYF. The CDR3 DNA reads as TGTGCCAGCAGCGTAGGGACAGTGGAGGGCACAGATACGCAGTATTTT.

This sequence joins TRBV9 and TRBJ1-2; tentative D call: TRBD1 (5 bases). The V gene lost 3 bases and the J gene lost 7 bases, with 16 bases spanning the gap. CDR1 is SGDLS and CDR2 is YYNGEE in the germline V gene. The CDR3 has 14 amino acids. The CDR3 spells CASSGGGGYGGYTF. The CDR3 DNA sequence: TGTGCCAGCAGCGGCGGGGGAGGGTATGGTGGCTACACCTTC.

V is TRBV5-6 and J is TRBJ2-7; TRBD1 might be the D (6 bases). The CDR3 loop spans 14 amino acids. The germline CDR1 and CDR2 sequences are SGHDT and YYEEEE. Trimming took off 4 bases at V and 6 bases at J, with 17 bases between the two ends. This CDR3 reads CASSHYRALGEQYF. Written as DNA, the CDR3 is TGTGCCAGCAGCCATTACAGGGCCCTCGGCGAGCAGTACTTC.

In this sample, this clone turned up once. The chain uses TRBV9 and TRBJ2-3; the match to TRBD2 covers 8 bases. Per germline, CDR1 SGDLS and CDR2 YYNGEE. V shed 3 bases, J shed 1 base, and the junction held 4 bases outside the gene matches. The CDR3 is 15 residues long. The CDR3 reads CASSGPAGGTDTQYF. CDR3 nucleotide sequence: TGTGCCAGCAGCGGACCAGCGGGGGGCACAGATACGCAGTATTTT.

This sequence joins TRBV7-2 and TRBJ2-7, with 7 nucleotides matching TRBD2. The V gene's germline CDR1 is SGHTA and CDR2 FQGNSA. This CDR3 spans 13 amino acids. V was pared by 7 bases and J by 9 bases, with 12 bases of the junction left unmatched. The CDR3 reads CASTLREGLGQYF. The CDR3 bases are TGTGCCAGCACCCTAAGGGAGGGGCTCGGGCAGTACTTC.

This chain joins TRBV5-5 and TRBJ2-1, with TRBD2 matching 11 bases. Germline-derived CDR1 and CDR2 are SGHKS and YYEKEE (reference sequence). The CDR3 length is 16 residues. Germline trimming cut 4 bases from V and 7 bases from J; bases unmatched to any gene: 10. The CDR3 coding sequence is TGTGCCAGCAGCAACTACATAGCGGGGGGGCCAAATGAGCAGTTCTTC. Translating gives CASSNYIAGGPNEQFF.

The J gene is TRBJ1-1, the V gene TRBV6-1; no clear D. CDR3 length: 17 residues. V was cut by 5 bases and J by 0 bases, with 19 bases left in between. The germline CDR1 and CDR2 sequences are MNHNS and SASEGT. The DNA for the CDR3 is TGTGCCAGCAGTAAAGGGTCTTCTCTAACCCTGAACACTGAAGCTTTCTTT. Encoded protein: CASSKGSSLTLNTEAFF.

This clone was detected only a few times. The chain is built from TRBV15 and TRBJ1-5; no definite D call. The germline V gene has CDR1 LNHNV and CDR2 YYDKDF (reference sequence). The CDR3 spans 14 residues. Trimming took 4 bases from V and 3 from J, leaving 10 bases between them. This CDR3 reads CATSTGFFNQPQHF. The CDR3 bases are TGTGCCACCAGCACGGGTTTTTTCAATCAGCCCCAGCATTTT.

The V gene is TRBV3-1 (or the pseudogene TRBV3-2), the J gene TRBJ2-5, with 10 bases matching TRBD2. Per germline, CDR1 LGHDT and CDR2 YNNKEL (reference sequence). The V gene end was trimmed by 4 bases and the J gene end by 5 bases; junction bases not matched to a gene: 10. This CDR3 comprises 16 residues. DNA of the CDR3: TGTGCCAGCAGCCTTATAGAGCGGGGGGGCCGGGAGACCCAGTACTTC. This sequence encodes CASSLIERGGRETQYF.

Here the CDR3 reads CASSVAGAQLNTGELFF. DNA of the CDR3: TGTGCCAGCAGCGTAGCAGGGGCCCAATTAAACACCGGGGAGCTGTTTTTT. This rearrangement joins TRBV9 to TRBJ2-2; D might be TRBD1 (6 bases). Trimming took 0 bases from V and 2 from J, leaving 14 bases between them. Germline V gene data show CDR1 as SGDLS and CDR2 as YYNGEE. This CDR3 is built from 17 residues.

The chain joins TRBV5-1 to TRBJ2-7, with 8 bases fitting TRBD1. The germline V gene encodes CDR1 SGHRS and CDR2 YFSETQ. The CDR3 is 15 amino acids. The ends lost 4 bases at V and 2 bases at J; junction bases unmatched: 8. CDR3 in amino acids: CASSPGLDRAYEQYF. Written as DNA, the CDR3 is TGCGCCAGCAGCCCGGGTTTGGACAGGGCCTACGAGCAGTACTTC. Based on the CDR3 plus reference TRBV5-1 and TRBJ2-7, the full variable domain is KAGVTQTPRYLIKTRGQQVTLSCSPISGHRSVSWYQQTPGQGLQFLFEYFSETQRNKGNFPGRFSGRQFSNSRSEMNVSTLELGDSALYLCASSPGLDRAYEQYFGPGTRLTVT.

The chain couples TRBV6-9 to TRBJ2-7; D unclear. From germline, CDR1 is MNHGY and CDR2 SVAAGI. Trimming cost V 9 bases and J 0 bases, with 6 bases left between them. The CDR3 consists of 11 residues. CDR3: CASRSSYEQYF. The CDR3 nucleotides read TGTGCCAGTCGCAGCTCCTACGAGCAGTACTTC.

The V and J genes are TRBV5-1 and TRBJ2-3; TRBD2 might be the D (6 bases). The CDR3 length is 14 residues. The germline V gene has CDR1 SGHRS and CDR2 YFSETQ. Trimming took 4 bases from V and 4 from J, leaving 13 bases between them. Here the CDR3 DNA reads TGCGCCAGCAGCGCCCAAACTAGCTCAGATACGCAGTATTTT. Translating gives CASSAQTSSDTQYF.

This clone was detected only a few times. The chain has TRBV3-1 (or the pseudogene TRBV3-2) and TRBJ2-7; D is ambiguous. This CDR3 has 13 residues. CDR1 LGHDT and CDR2 YNNKEL come from the germline V gene (reference sequence). The V end lost 3 bases, the J end lost 1 base, and 7 bases lay between the germline ends. The CDR3 DNA reads as TGTGCCAGCAGCCACGTCCGGTCCTACGAGCAGTACTTC. Residues: CASSHVRSYEQYF.

V gene TRBV5-4 combines with J gene TRBJ1-2; tentative D call: TRBD1 (6 bases). CDR1 SGHNT and CDR2 YYREEE come from the germline V gene (reference sequence). This CDR3 has 14 amino acids. V lost 3 bases and J lost 4, with 13 bases in between. CDR3 coding DNA: TGTGCCAGCAGCTCTGGACAGAGACCCTATGGCTACACCTTC. This encodes CASSSGQRPYGYTF. The whole variable domain, filled in from reference TRBV5-4 and TRBJ1-2, reads ETGVTQSPTHLIKTRGQQVTLRCSSQSGHNTVSWYQQALGQGPQFIFQYYREEENGRGNFPPRFSGLQFPNYSSELNVNALELDDSALYLCASSSGQRPYGYTFGSGTRLTVV.

The V gene is TRBV7-2, the J gene TRBJ1-2, with a weak D call TRBD1 (6 bases). V was clipped by 5 bases and J by 6 bases, with 13 bases between them. The length of the CDR3 is 13 residues. CDR1 and CDR2 (germline): SGHTA, FQGNSA. The CDR3 coding sequence is TGTGCCAGCAGCCTAGGGGGGGGGAATGGCTACACCTTC. This encodes CASSLGGGNGYTF.

This sequence joins TRBV7-6 and TRBJ1-2; D remains ambiguous. There are 15 residues in the CDR3. With 7 bases removed from V and 3 bases from J, the gap between germline ends came to 18 bases. CDR1 and CDR2 from the germline V gene are SGHVS and FNYEAQ. CDR3 bases: TGTGCCAGCACCCTTCTCAGAGGTACCGACTATGGCTACACCTTC. Translating gives CASTLLRGTDYGYTF.

The rearrangement joins TRBV5-4 to TRBJ1-2, with a possible D match to TRBD1 (5 bases). V gave up 1 base and J gave up 6 bases, with 22 bases separating them. Germline V lookup: CDR1 SGHNT, CDR2 YYREEE (reference sequence). The CDR3 has 17 amino acids. The CDR3 is CASSLKFGRGPTDGYTF. The CDR3 bases are TGTGCCAGCAGCTTGAAGTTCGGGCGGGGACCGACGGATGGCTACACCTTC.

The rearrangement uses TRBV5-6 and TRBJ2-3; 8 bases line up with TRBD1. The CDR3 has 16 amino acids. The junction had 12 bases not matched to a gene; V was cut back by 5 bases and J by 4 bases. Germline V gives CDR1 SGHDT, CDR2 YYEEEE. The CDR3 is CASSRTGSSRADTQYF. CDR3 nucleotide sequence: TGTGCCAGCAGTCGGACAGGGTCGAGTCGGGCAGATACGCAGTATTTT.